This T cell receptor (beta chain) appears in the sequencing data of a study of T cell responses to AZD1222 COVID-19 vaccine. TCRdb keeps only in-frame clones here, not all; method: immunoSEQ multiplex PCR. The data show 200,000 or so clones, almost 90% seen once. Germline CDR1 reads SGHNT; CDR2 reads YYREEE (reference sequence). The CDR3 extends over 15 amino acids. Trimming left V 6 bases short and J 0 bases short, with 14 bases between. Study-level results: Compared with day 0, the breadth and depth of the Spike-specific TCR repertoire rose significantly after two doses of AZD1222.

For this clone: The antigen is undetermined.

The sequence was collected from an adult in good health. The chain is built from TRBV5-4 and TRBJ2-3; D may correspond to TRBD1 or TRBD2 (5 bases each). The specimen was peripheral blood, collected on day 0 of AZD1222 vaccination. CDR3 bases: TGTGCCAGCAACAGAGGGGCGGGCAGCACAGATACGCAGTATTTT. This gives the protein CASNRGAGSTDTQYF.